The 20 T cell receptor beta chains listed next were all sequenced from one sample in a study of beta chain features in type 1 diabetes. Isolated RNA was reverse transcribed in full, so expressed TCRB transcripts were sequenced. Some clones are missing from TCRdb's copy, which holds only in-frame ones; the method was immunoSEQ multiplex PCR. The sample shows hundreds of thousands of clones, roughly 70% of them seen only once. Specimen: naive CD4+ T cells from blood. The receptors shown here come from a man aged 25 to 40 in good health.

This clone has more than one count but fewer than ten. V is TRBV29-1 and J is TRBJ2-7, with D possibly being TRBD1 or TRBD2 (5 bases each). The ends were cut back, 5 bases at V and 5 bases at J, with 19 bases in the middle. CDR1 is SQVTM and CDR2 is ANQGSEA in the germline V gene. This CDR3 is 14 amino acids long. The CDR3 nucleotides are TGCAGCGTTCAATGGGACCTTCGACTGGACGAGCAGTACTTC. This translates into CSVQWDLRLDEQYF.

The rearrangement joins TRBV30 to TRBJ2-1; TRBD2 aligns across 10 bases. With 4 bases clipped from V and 5 bases from J, the junction kept 5 bases outside the gene matches. Germline loops: CDR1 GTSNPN, CDR2 SVGIG (reference sequence). The CDR3 loop spans 14 amino acids. The CDR3 loop reads CAWNELAGHNEQFF. The CDR3 nucleotides are TGTGCCTGGAATGAACTAGCGGGGCACAATGAGCAGTTCTTC.

The sample holds a few counts of this clone. CDR3 sequence (DNA): TGTGCCAGCAGCGTAGCTACCGGAGCGGGGTTAGGAGAGACCCAGTACTTC. This codes for CASSVATGAGLGETQYF. V and J are TRBV9 and TRBJ2-5, with 7 bases fitting TRBD2. Germline CDR1 is SGDLS and CDR2 is YYNGEE. With V trimmed by 0 bases and J by 4 bases, 12 bases remained unmatched. The CDR3 length is 17 residues.

The chain links TRBV19 to TRBJ2-3; possibly TRBD2 for D (6 bases). This CDR3 contains 13 residues. Deletions cut 8 bases from V and 0 bases from J, with 9 bases between. The germline gives CDR1 LNHDA, CDR2 SQIVND (reference sequence). CDR3 loop: CASRTTSTDTQYF. The DNA for the CDR3 is TGTGCCAGTCGGACTACTAGCACAGATACGCAGTATTTT.

This clone has more than one count but fewer than ten. This chain links TRBV25-1 with TRBJ2-7; 10 bases agree with TRBD2. The V segment lost 7 bases and the J segment 4 bases; nucleotides outside the gene matches: 4. The V gene's germline CDR1 is MGHDK and CDR2 SYGVNS. The length of the CDR3 is 13 residues. The CDR3 spells CASTAGLAYEQYF. The CDR3 nucleotides read TGTGCCAGCACAGCGGGACTAGCGTACGAGCAGTACTTC.

Note on this clone: This sample also contains other DNA sequences that code for the same CDR3. The rearrangement links TRBV2 to TRBJ2-3, with D unclear. CDR1 SNHLY and CDR2 FYNNEI come from the germline V gene. The CDR3 is 11 amino acids. V was clipped by 2 bases and J by 3 bases, with 0 bases between them. The CDR3 loop reads CASSETDTQYF. In DNA, the CDR3 is TGTGCCAGCAGTGAAACAGATACGCAGTATTTT.

Concerning this clone: Different DNA sequences within this sample yield the same CDR3. In DNA, the CDR3 is TGTGCCTGGAGCGGACGGGTGAACACTGAAGCTTTCTTT. Encoded protein: CAWSGRVNTEAFF. The chain employs TRBV30 and TRBJ1-1; D unclear. The germline V gene has CDR1 GTSNPN and CDR2 SVGIG (reference sequence). The CDR3 totals 13 residues. The V gene lost 3 bases and the J gene lost 0 bases, with 8 bases spanning the gap.

The chain links TRBV7-9 to TRBJ2-3; TRBD2 is a possible D gene (6 bases). The CDR3 is 16 amino acids. Germline loops: CDR1 SEHNR, CDR2 FQNEAQ (reference sequence). V lost 5 bases, J lost 2 bases, and 17 bases lay in between. The CDR3 nucleotides read TGTGCCAGCAGCCGCGAGAGGTGGGAGGCCACAGATACGCAGTATTTT. It codes for CASSRERWEATDTQYF.

This clone has just one count. The chain uses TRBV28 and TRBJ2-1; D might be TRBD2 (5 bases). Germline loops: CDR1 MDHEN, CDR2 SYDVKM. This CDR3 has 15 amino acids. The V and J ends lost 3 bases and 0 bases respectively, with 9 bases between them. The CDR3 is CASSLVGSSYNEQFF. As DNA, the CDR3 is TGTGCCAGCAGTTTGGTAGGGAGCTCCTACAATGAGCAGTTCTTC.

The rearrangement links TRBV30 to TRBJ1-1; tentative D call: TRBD1 (5 bases). CDR3 length: 11 amino acids. Per germline, CDR1 GTSNPN and CDR2 SVGIG (reference sequence). Deletions cut 6 bases from V and 6 bases from J, with 11 bases between. CDR3 sequence (DNA): TGTGCCTGCAGGGAACAGTCTGAAGCTTTCTTT. It is translated as CACREQSEAFF.

The chain employs TRBV7-9 and TRBJ2-5, with D maybe TRBD2 (5 bases). Germline CDR1 reads SEHNR; CDR2 reads FQNEAQ (reference sequence). The CDR3 is made up of 12 amino acids. Trimming left V 3 bases short and J 5 bases short, with 7 bases between. This chain's CDR3 is CASSFRGETQYF. DNA of the CDR3: TGTGCCAGCAGCTTCCGAGGGGAGACCCAGTACTTC. Using reference TRBV7-9 and TRBJ2-5 for the parts outside the CDR3, the full variable domain is DTGVSQNPRHKITKRGQNVTFRCDPISEHNRLYWYRQTLGQGPEFLTYFQNEAQLEKSRLLSDRFSAERPKGSFSTLEIQRTEQGDSAMYLCASSFRGETQYFGPGTRLLVL.

This clone turned up a few times. V usage is TRBV7-2 and J usage is TRBJ2-5, with 9 bases identical to TRBD2. Losses at the gene ends were 0 bases for V and 4 bases for J; bases not matched to a gene: 3. The CDR3 sequence is 15 residues long. CDR1 SGHTA and CDR2 FQGNSA come from the germline V gene. The CDR3 loop is CASSLAPAGGETQYF. DNA for the CDR3: TGTGCCAGCAGCTTAGCGCCAGCGGGAGGAGAGACCCAGTACTTC. Drawing the rest from reference TRBV7-2 and TRBJ2-5, the complete variable domain is GAGVSQSPSNKVTEKGKDVELRCDPISGHTALYWYRQSLGQGLEFLIYFQGNSAPDKSGLPSDRFSAERTGGSVSTLTIQRTQQEDSAVYLCASSLAPAGGETQYFGPGTRLLVL.

The chain joins TRBV7-2 to TRBJ2-2; the D is unclear. The germline V gene encodes CDR1 SGHTA and CDR2 FQGNSA. Trimming took off 3 bases at V and 8 bases at J, with 7 bases between the two ends. This CDR3 has 12 residues. Written as DNA, the CDR3 is TGTGCCAGCAGCTTCCCGACGGGGGAGCTGTTTTTT. Translating gives CASSFPTGELFF.

This clone was recorded a few times. This chain joins TRBV25-1 and TRBJ2-7; unclear D gene. The CDR3 sequence is 14 residues long. The germline V gene has CDR1 MGHDK and CDR2 SYGVNS. V was cut by 1 base and J by 0 bases, with 7 bases left in between. The CDR3 is CASSEFGISYEQYF. The CDR3 bases are TGTGCCAGCAGTGAATTCGGCATCTCCTACGAGCAGTACTTC.

This clone appeared a few times. The chain combines TRBV5-6 with TRBJ2-4; TRBD1 matches at 9 bases. Germline V gene data show CDR1 as SGHDT and CDR2 as YYEEEE. CDR3 length equals 14 residues. Trimming at V came to 4 bases and at J to 7 bases, leaving 6 bases not matched to a gene. CDR3 DNA sequence: TGTGCCAGCAGCGGCGGACAGGGGAGGAACATTCAGTACTTC. Its translation: CASSGGQGRNIQYF.

This sequence joins TRBV29-1 and TRBJ1-1; TRBD1 matches at 10 bases. The CDR3 runs 15 residues. The ends lost 6 bases at V and 1 base at J; junction bases unmatched: 8. Germline assignment: CDR1 SQVTM and CDR2 ANQGSEA. CDR3 DNA sequence: TGCAGCGTAGGACCGGGACAGGGGACGAACACTGAAGCTTTCTTT. This sequence encodes CSVGPGQGTNTEAFF.

The chain combines TRBV9 with TRBJ2-1; 13 positions agree with TRBD2. The V gene end was trimmed by 0 bases and the J gene end by 9 bases; junction bases not matched to a gene: 6. CDR3 size: 16 residues. The germline gives CDR1 SGDLS, CDR2 YYNGEE. CDR3 amino acids: CASSVEGLAGVGEQFF. CDR3 sequence (DNA): TGTGCCAGCAGCGTAGAAGGACTAGCGGGAGTGGGTGAGCAGTTCTTC.

This clone turned up a few times. The chain is built from TRBV2 and TRBJ1-5; 7 positions match TRBD1. CDR1 SNHLY and CDR2 FYNNEI come from the germline V gene. The CDR3 spans 15 residues. V was clipped by 5 bases and J by 2 bases; unmatched bases: 6. The CDR3 region is CASSRQGGGNQPQHF. The DNA for the CDR3 is TGTGCCAGCAGTAGACAGGGCGGGGGCAATCAGCCCCAGCATTTT.

The chain employs TRBV29-1 and TRBJ2-7; 9 nucleotides agree with TRBD1. Trimming at V came to 2 bases and at J to 9 bases, leaving 14 bases not matched to a gene. Germline V gene data show CDR1 as SQVTM and CDR2 as ANQGSEA. The CDR3 totals 15 residues. For the CDR3, the DNA is TGCAGCGTTGAATTAAATGGGACAGGGATTGGTGGGCAGTACTTC. Amino acids: CSVELNGTGIGGQYF.

The V call is TRBV27, the J call TRBJ2-1, with D tentatively TRBD2 (6 bases). The V gene lost 0 bases and the J gene lost 8 bases, with 11 bases spanning the gap. CDR1 MNHEY and CDR2 SMNVEV come from the germline V gene (reference sequence). This CDR3 has 14 amino acids. CDR3 in amino acids: CASSLSFPGDEQFF. The CDR3 coding sequence is TGTGCCAGCAGTTTATCGTTCCCGGGAGATGAGCAGTTCTTC.